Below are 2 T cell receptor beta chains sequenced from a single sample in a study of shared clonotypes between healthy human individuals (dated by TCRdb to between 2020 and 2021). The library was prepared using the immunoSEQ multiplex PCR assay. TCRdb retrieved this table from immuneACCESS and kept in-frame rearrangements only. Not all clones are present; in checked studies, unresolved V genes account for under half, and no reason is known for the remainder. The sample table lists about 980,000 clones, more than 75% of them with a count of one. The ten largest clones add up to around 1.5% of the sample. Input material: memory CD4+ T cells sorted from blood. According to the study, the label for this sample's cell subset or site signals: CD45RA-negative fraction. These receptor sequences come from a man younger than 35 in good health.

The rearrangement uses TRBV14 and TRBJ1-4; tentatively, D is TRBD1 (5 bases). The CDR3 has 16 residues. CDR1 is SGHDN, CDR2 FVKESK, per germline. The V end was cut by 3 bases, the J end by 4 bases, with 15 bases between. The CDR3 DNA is TGTGCCAGCAGCCACCCATTCCGGGACCTTAATGAAAAACTGTTTTTT. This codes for CASSHPFRDLNEKLFF.

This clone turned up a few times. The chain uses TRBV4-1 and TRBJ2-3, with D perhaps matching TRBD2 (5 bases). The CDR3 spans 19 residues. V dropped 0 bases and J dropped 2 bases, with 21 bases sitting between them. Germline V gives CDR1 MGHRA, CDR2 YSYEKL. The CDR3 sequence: CASSQESSSEGYYTDTQYF. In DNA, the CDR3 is TGCGCCAGCAGCCAAGAGAGTAGCAGTGAGGGATATTACACAGATACGCAGTATTTT.